One and the same sample provided the 22 T cell receptor beta chains below, sequenced in a study of blood T cell repertoires in COVID-19. Data came from immunoSEQ multiplex PCR; TCRdb stores just in-frame clones and leaves some out. Of 150,000 to 200,000 clones listed, 87% are singletons. Material: peripheral blood. The origin of the receptors is a man between 18 and 35 years old with active or convalescent COVID-19.

V gene TRBV12-5 combines with J gene TRBJ1-1, with D possibly matching TRBD1 (6 bases). There are 13 residues in the CDR3. From germline, CDR1 is LGHNT and CDR2 FRNRAP. Trimming pared 7 bases from V and 1 base from J, leaving 10 bases between. CDR3 sequence: CASALGQNTEAFF. The CDR3 region has the DNA TGTGCTAGTGCCCTGGGACAGAACACTGAAGCTTTCTTT.

The chain has TRBV7-2 and TRBJ2-7, with TRBD2 identical over 10 bases. In germline, CDR1 is SGHTA, CDR2 FQGNSA. With V trimmed by 1 base and J by 4 bases, 4 bases remained unmatched. There are 15 residues in the CDR3. The CDR3 region has the DNA TGTGCCAGCAGCTTAGTAGCGGGAGGAATTTACGAGCAGTACTTC. It specifies CASSLVAGGIYEQYF.

This clone has only one observation. The J gene is TRBJ2-2, the V gene TRBV4-1, with D maybe TRBD1 (6 bases). The CDR3 has 14 residues. Germline V lookup: CDR1 MGHRA, CDR2 YSYEKL. The V end lost 6 bases, the J end lost 3 bases, and 11 bases lay between the germline ends. CDR3 DNA sequence: TGCGCCAGCAGTCGACAGGATCACACCGGGGAGCTGTTTTTT. It encodes CASSRQDHTGELFF.

The chain recombines TRBV11-2 with TRBJ2-1; 8 nucleotides match TRBD1. CDR1 SGHAT and CDR2 FQNNGV come from the germline V gene. CDR3 length: 16 residues. J gave up 7 bases and V 4 bases, and 12 bases lay outside the gene matches. CDR3 nucleotide sequence: TGTGCCAGCAGCTCACCTAGGAGGGACAGGCAGAATGAGCAGTTCTTC. It encodes CASSSPRRDRQNEQFF.

This chain connects TRBV24-1 to TRBJ2-5; TRBD1 aligns across 8 bases. Germline CDR1 reads KGHDR; CDR2 reads SFDVKD. J gave up 7 bases and V 3 bases, and 6 bases lay outside the gene matches. The CDR3 spans 14 residues. The chain's CDR3 is CATSDRQGPATQYF. The CDR3 bases are TGTGCCACCAGTGATAGACAGGGGCCGGCGACCCAGTACTTC.

The chain joins TRBV4-1 to TRBJ2-3; 12 bases are shared with TRBD2. This CDR3 spans 15 amino acids. J gave up 4 bases and V 2 bases, and 1 base lay outside the gene matches. Per germline, CDR1 MGHRA and CDR2 YSYEKL. This CDR3 reads CASSQLAGGPDTQYF. As DNA, the CDR3 is TGCGCCAGCAGCCAACTAGCGGGAGGGCCAGATACGCAGTATTTT.

The CDR3 DNA reads TGTGCCAGCAGCGTATCTACGAACACCGGGGAGCTGTTTTTT. This translates into CASSVSTNTGELFF. This chain connects TRBV9 to TRBJ2-2; D unresolved. Germline CDR1 and CDR2: SGDLS and YYNGEE. CDR3 length equals 14 residues. With 1 base removed from V and 0 bases from J, the gap between germline ends came to 4 bases.

This chain uses TRBV29-1 with TRBJ2-3; 11 bases match TRBD2. With 4 bases clipped from V and 2 bases from J, the junction kept 8 bases outside the gene matches. The CDR3 runs 16 residues. Per the germline V gene, CDR1 is SQVTM and CDR2 is ANQGSEA. DNA of the CDR3: TGCAGCGTTGTCGGGCTTAGCGGGAGGGACACAGATACGCAGTATTTT. Its translation is CSVVGLSGRDTDTQYF.

V and J are TRBV2 and TRBJ2-1, with TRBD2 identical over 14 bases. Germline values: CDR1 SNHLY, CDR2 FYNNEI. CDR3 length equals 15 residues. The junction had 4 bases not matched to a gene; V was cut back by 5 bases and J by 7 bases. The CDR3 DNA reads as TGTGCCAGCAGTAAGAGGACTAGCGGGGGGAATGAGCAGTTCTTC. It specifies CASSKRTSGGNEQFF.

The genes are TRBV9 and TRBJ1-1; D gene uncertain. CDR3 length: 13 residues. Germline V CDR1 and CDR2: SGDLS, YYNGEE. Between the trimmed V and J ends, which lost 0 bases and 5 bases, there was a span of 8 bases. CDR3 protein: CASSVGGETEAFF. CDR3 nucleotide sequence: TGTGCCAGCAGCGTAGGCGGGGAAACTGAAGCTTTCTTT.

V is TRBV3-1 (or the pseudogene TRBV3-2) and J is TRBJ2-7, with TRBD1 matching 9 bases. Losses at the gene ends were 5 bases for V and 5 bases for J; bases not matched to a gene: 7. Germline CDR1 is LGHDT and CDR2 is YNNKEL (reference sequence). This CDR3 comprises 14 residues. CDR3 protein: CASSEGTGNHEQYF. Here the CDR3 DNA reads TGTGCCAGCAGCGAAGGGACAGGGAACCACGAGCAGTACTTC.

The chain joins TRBV11-2 to TRBJ2-3; TRBD1 matches at 8 bases. The CDR3 loop spans 16 amino acids. CDR1 and CDR2 (germline): SGHAT, FQNNGV. The V segment lost 5 bases and the J segment 0 bases; nucleotides outside the gene matches: 7. The CDR3 bases are TGTGCCAGCAGCCCAGGGACAGGATTTAGCACAGATACGCAGTATTTT. It is translated as CASSPGTGFSTDTQYF.

This chain joins TRBV5-1 and TRBJ2-2; 8 nucleotides match TRBD1. Germline CDR1 SGHRS, CDR2 YFSETQ. J was trimmed by 6 bases and V by 6 bases; bases with no gene match: 22. The CDR3 covers 19 residues. The CDR3 region is CASTLLPGQEKKRAGELFF. The CDR3 coding sequence is TGCGCCAGCACCCTATTACCGGGACAGGAGAAGAAAAGGGCCGGGGAGCTGTTTTTT.

This chain joins TRBV19 and TRBJ2-1; D unclear. The V gene's germline CDR1 is LNHDA and CDR2 SQIVND (reference sequence). Trimming took 5 bases from V and 4 from J, leaving 9 bases between them. There are 13 residues in the CDR3. The CDR3 region has the DNA TGTGCCAGTAGTTATTCGCGTTACAATGAGCAGTTCTTC. Translating gives CASSYSRYNEQFF.

V gene TRBV14 combines with J gene TRBJ1-1, with TRBD1 matching over 10 bases. Per the germline V gene, CDR1 is SGHDN and CDR2 is FVKESK. The CDR3 has 16 amino acids. V lost 4 bases to trimming and J lost 4 bases; unmatched junction nucleotides: 9. The CDR3, as DNA: TGTGCCAGCAGCCCACCAGCCGGGACAGGGGTCACTGAAGCTTTCTTT. Protein sequence: CASSPPAGTGVTEAFF.

This clone was seen a handful of times. The rearrangement uses TRBV7-9 and TRBJ1-5, with 9 bases lining up with TRBD1. After removal of 5 bases from V and 6 bases from J, the junction contained 5 bases not matched to a gene. There are 14 residues in the CDR3. Germline V gene lookup returns CDR1 SEHNR and CDR2 FQNEAQ (reference sequence). Here the CDR3 DNA reads TGTGCCAGCAGCCGGACAGGGGATCTTCAGCCCCAGCATTTT. This translates into CASSRTGDLQPQHF.

V is TRBV7-9 and J is TRBJ1-6; D gene ambiguous. From germline, CDR1 is SEHNR and CDR2 FQNEAQ (reference sequence). V lost 1 base and J 7 bases, leaving 5 bases between the germline ends. The CDR3 sequence is 13 residues long. DNA for the CDR3: TGTGCCAGCAGCTTAGTCCCGAATTCACCCCTCCACTTT. It translates to CASSLVPNSPLHF.

The chain joins TRBV9 to TRBJ2-2, with a weak D call TRBD2 (6 bases). Germline V gene sequence: CDR1 SGDLS, CDR2 YYNGEE. Trimming shortened V by 2 bases and J by 1 base, and 9 bases separated the two germline ends. The CDR3 sequence is 15 residues long. CDR3 protein: CASSVASVNTGELFF. Written as DNA, the CDR3 is TGTGCCAGCAGCGTGGCTAGCGTGAACACCGGGGAGCTGTTTTTT.

This chain links TRBV10-2 with TRBJ2-1; 11 bases agree with TRBD2. There are 14 residues in the CDR3. Trimming took 10 bases from V and 4 from J; bases not matched to a gene: 6. Germline V gives CDR1 WSHSY, CDR2 SAAADI. Here the CDR3 DNA reads TGCGCCACCTTAACTAGCGGGGGTTACAATGAGCAGTTCTTC. Translation: CATLTSGGYNEQFF.

The CDR3 DNA follows: TGTGCCAGCAGCCAAGGAACTAGCATCTACGAGCAGTACTTC. Its translation is CASSQGTSIYEQYF. This chain connects TRBV3-1 (or the pseudogene TRBV3-2) to TRBJ2-7, with D perhaps TRBD2 (6 bases). Trimming removed 1 base at V and 3 bases at J, with 10 bases between. Per germline, CDR1 LGHDT and CDR2 YNNKEL (reference sequence). The CDR3 spans 14 residues.

The chain links TRBV18 to TRBJ1-2, with 8 bases identical to TRBD1. Germline CDR1 is KGHSH and CDR2 is LQKENI. V shed 2 bases and J 2 bases; nucleotides not matched to a gene: 7. The CDR3 has 16 residues. CDR3 protein: CASSPRPGQENYGYTF. The CDR3 DNA reads TGTGCCAGCTCACCAAGACCGGGACAGGAGAACTATGGCTACACCTTC.

The chain recombines TRBV6-5 with TRBJ1-2, with 7 bases fitting TRBD1. The CDR3 is made up of 12 amino acids. J was trimmed by 9 bases and V by 7 bases; bases with no gene match: 8. Germline V gene lookup returns CDR1 MNHEY and CDR2 SVGAGI. The CDR3 coding sequence is TGTGCCAGCACAGATCTGGGACAGAGCTACACCTTC. It translates to CASTDLGQSYTF.